This T cell receptor beta chain was recovered during a study of T cell repertoires in cytomegalovirus infection. TCRdb processed the reads anew with MiXCR; each CDR3 protein has one entry. This table holds about 130,000 distinct CDR3 sequences, roughly 25% found once. A remark on this clonotype: What it recognizes is unknown.

Germline CDR1 is MGHRA and CDR2 is YSYEKL. V was shortened by 4 bases and J by 0 bases, with 18 bases between the two germline ends. This CDR3 has 17 amino acids. Sample: PBMCs, sequenced either directly or after in vitro stimulation (not recorded which). This chain uses TRBV4-1 with TRBJ1-1; no firm D call. This receptor was obtained from a human donor in good health (CMV status not recorded). Some clones in this sample may be carry-over from other donors' samples. CDR3: CASSRLNPQSMNTEAFF. The DNA for the CDR3 is TGCGCCAGCAGCCGCCTAAATCCCCAGTCCATGAACACTGAAGCTTTCTTT.